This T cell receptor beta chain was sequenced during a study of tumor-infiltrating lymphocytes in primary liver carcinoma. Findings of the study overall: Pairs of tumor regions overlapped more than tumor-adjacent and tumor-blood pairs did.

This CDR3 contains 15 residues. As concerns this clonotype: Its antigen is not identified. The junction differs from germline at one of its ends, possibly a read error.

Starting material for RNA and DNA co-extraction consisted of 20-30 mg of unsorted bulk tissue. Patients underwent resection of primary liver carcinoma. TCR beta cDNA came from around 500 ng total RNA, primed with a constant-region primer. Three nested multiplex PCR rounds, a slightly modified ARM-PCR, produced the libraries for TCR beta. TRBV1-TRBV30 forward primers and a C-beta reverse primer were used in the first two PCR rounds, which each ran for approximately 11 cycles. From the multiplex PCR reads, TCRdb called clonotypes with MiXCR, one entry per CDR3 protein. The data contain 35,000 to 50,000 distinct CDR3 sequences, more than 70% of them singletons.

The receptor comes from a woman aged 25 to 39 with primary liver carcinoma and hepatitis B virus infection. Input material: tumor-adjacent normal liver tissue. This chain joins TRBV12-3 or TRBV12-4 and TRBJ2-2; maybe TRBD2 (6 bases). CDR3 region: CTSRGWDSNTGEPFF. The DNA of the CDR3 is TGTACCAGCCGGGGGTGGGACTCGAACACCGGGGAGCCGTTTTTT.